This entry is about one T cell receptor (beta chain). What it binds is unknown. These data come from a study of cytomegalovirus exposure and HLA in healthy donors. CDR3 length: 12 residues. V was pared by 3 bases and J by 2 bases, with 7 bases between. The germline CDR1 and CDR2 sequences are GTSNPN and SVGIG (reference sequence). TCRdb's copy holds only in-frame clones and misses some; the assay was immunoSEQ multiplex PCR. Seen here are fewer than 130,000 clones, approximately 90% observed once, and the top ten hold under 2%. General study points: Both high specificity and high sensitivity reportedly marked the classifier's diagnosis of cytomegalovirus status.

Sequencing was carried out using PBMCs. The clonotype comes from a woman aged 18-35 years in good health and CMV-seronegative. The genes are TRBV30 and TRBJ1-2, with D uncertain. CDR3 protein: CAWSPLNYGYTF. The CDR3 bases are TGTGCCTGGAGCCCGTTGAACTATGGCTACACCTTC.